These T cell receptor beta chains were read from a single sample in a study of spatial heterogeneity in lung cancer. TCRdb fed the 5' RACE reads into MiXCR, producing one record per CDR3 protein. The sample lists under 25,000 distinct CDR3 sequences, about 7.2% seen once, with more than 13% in the top ten. The sequences come from PBMCs, collected at surgery. The receptors here all came from a male donor with early-stage non-small cell lung cancer. The CDR3 runs from the conserved cysteine through the conserved F or W. D genes are given only for firm matches. Rows give clone size only sometimes, using once, few, many, or a class for an expanded clone.

TRBJ2-1 | TRBV6-6 | . | many | TGTGCCAGCAGTTATGGGCGGTCTTCCTACAATGAGCAGTTCTTC | CASSYGRSSYNEQFF
TRBJ1-1 | TRBV6-1 | TRBD1 | . | TGTGCCAGCAGTGGACAGGGTCGGGAAGCTTTCTTT | CASSGQGREAFF
TRBJ2-5 | TRBV20-1 | . | . | TGCAGTGCACAAAACGTAGGGGAGGAGACCCAGTACTTC | CSAQNVGEETQYF
TRBJ2-3 | TRBV11-2 | TRBD2 | many | TGTGCCAGCAGCTTAGAATTCCTAGCGGGCACAGATACGCAGTATTTT | CASSLEFLAGTDTQYF
TRBJ1-1 | TRBV7-3 | . | few | TGTGCCAGCAGCCCCGACCGCCTCACTGAAGCTTTCTTT | CASSPDRLTEAFF
TRBJ2-7 | TRBV10-3 | TRBD1 | medium-sized | TGTGCCATCAGTCGGGACAGACCCTACGAGCAGTACTTC | CAISRDRPYEQYF
TRBJ2-3 | TRBV6-5 | . | . | TGTGCCAGCATCCCCGCGACGGGGGGCACAGATACGCAGTATTTT | CASIPATGGTDTQYF
TRBJ2-7 | TRBV6-2/TRBV6-3 | . | few | TGTGCCAGCAGGGCAGACGGAGACTACGAGCAGTACTTC | CASRADGDYEQYF
TRBJ2-5 | TRBV7-2 | . | many | TGTGCCAGCAGCCTTACGGGACACCAGGGAGAGACCCAGTACTTC | CASSLTGHQGETQYF
TRBJ2-4 | TRBV24-1 | . | medium-sized | TGTGCCACCAGTGACCCCGCGGGTGACAGCAATTTAGCCAAAAACATTCAGTACTTC | CATSDPAGDSNLAKNIQYF
TRBJ2-5 | TRBV20-1 | TRBD2 | few | TGCAGTGCTAGGACTAGCACCGAGACCCAGTACTTC | CSARTSTETQYF
TRBJ2-4 | TRBV7-2 | . | many | TGTGCCAGCAGCTTAGGATTTCCAGGGGACATTCAGTACTTC | CASSLGFPGDIQYF
TRBJ2-3 | TRBV20-1 | . | . | TGCAGTGCTAGTATGCTACTCACAGATACGCAGTATTTT | CSASMLLTDTQYF
TRBJ1-1 | TRBV20-1 | . | . | TGCAGTGCTAGCGAGTCGGCGGGGTTAGCTTTCTTT | CSASESAGLAFF
TRBJ2-7 | TRBV9 | . | . | TGTGCCAGCAGCGCCCAACAGGGACCTTACGAGCAGTACTTC | CASSAQQGPYEQYF
TRBJ1-1 | TRBV28 | . | . | TGTGCCAGCAGTTTATACAGGGATACTGAAGCTTTCTTT | CASSLYRDTEAFF
TRBJ2-1 | TRBV7-3 | . | many | TGTGCCAGCAGCCCCAGGAAGAGCTCCTACAATGAGCAGTTCTTC | CASSPRKSSYNEQFF
TRBJ2-5 | TRBV5-1 | TRBD2 | many | TGCGCCAGCAGGGGGAGGGTCCAAGAGACCCAGTACTTC | CASRGRVQETQYF
TRBJ2-1 | TRBV5-1 | TRBD1 | few | TGCGCCAGCAGCTTGGCCCAAACAGGGGGAGGCAATGAGCAGTTCTTC | CASSLAQTGGGNEQFF
TRBJ2-3 | TRBV10-3 | . | many | TGTGCCATCAGTGAGGGCCGGGGCACAGATACGCAGTATTTT | CAISEGRGTDTQYF
TRBJ2-7 | TRBV5-1 | . | many | TGCGCCAGCAGCTCACAGAACTACGAGCAGTACTTC | CASSSQNYEQYF
TRBJ1-6 | TRBV6-2/TRBV6-3 | . | many | TGTGCCACCCTTACTTGGGAGGGGCCGGCGTTCGCTTGTTCACCCCTCCACTTT | CATLTWEGPAFACSPLHF
TRBJ1-6 | TRBV2 | TRBD1 | many | TGTGCCAGCAGTGAAACGCGACAGGGTAATTCACCCCTCCACTTT | CASSETRQGNSPLHF
TRBJ2-7 | TRBV28 | . | few | TGTGCCAGCAGATTCACGGATCGGGGCGGGCAGTACTTC | CASRFTDRGGQYF
TRBJ1-4 | TRBV20-1 | . | few | TGCAGTGCTAGAGATCGAGGGTTTCGTGAAAAACTGTTTTTT | CSARDRGFREKLFF
TRBJ1-3 | TRBV28 | . | many | TGTGCCAGCAGGGGAGGGGGAAACACCATATATTTT | CASRGGGNTIYF
TRBJ2-7 | TRBV2 | . | few | TGTGCCAGCGGTTGGGGGTCTAAGGCTTACGAGCAGTACTTC | CASGWGSKAYEQYF
TRBJ2-7 | TRBV5-4 | . | many | TGTGCCAGCAGCCGGGGAGCCGGCTACGAGCAGTACTTC | CASSRGAGYEQYF
TRBJ2-7 | TRBV6-1 | . | few | TGTGCCAGCAGTGAACCACTCTACGAGCAGTACTTC | CASSEPLYEQYF
TRBJ1-2 | TRBV2 | . | . | TGTGCCAGCAGCCTCGGTAGAAGCTACACCTTC | CASSLGRSYTF
TRBJ2-5 | TRBV3-1 | TRBD2 | . | TGTGCCAGCAGGTCCAGCGGGGGCCAAGAGACCCAGTACTTC | CASRSSGGQETQYF
TRBJ1-2 | TRBV5-4 | . | many | TGTGCCAGCAGCCCGGACTTATTCTATGGCTACACCTTC | CASSPDLFYGYTF
TRBJ1-1 | TRBV9 | TRBD1 | many | TGTGCCAGCAGCGTAGAGGCAGGGGGCGAACGTCTCTTT | CASSVEAGGERLF
TRBJ2-7 | TRBV10-3 | . | many | TGTGCCTCCGAGGGTTTGCACGAGCAGTACTTC | CASEGLHEQYF
TRBJ2-1 | TRBV2 | TRBD1 | many | TGTGCCAGCAGTACAGGGGGCGCAGGCAATGAGCAGTTCTTC | CASSTGGAGNEQFF
TRBJ1-5 | TRBV5-5 | . | many | TGTGCCAGCAGCTTGACGGATAGCAATCAGCCCCAGCATTTT | CASSLTDSNQPQHF
TRBJ2-3 | TRBV20-1 | TRBD2 | many | TGCAGTGCTAGTACTAGCGGAGGCACAGATACGCAGTATTTT | CSASTSGGTDTQYF
TRBJ2-1 | TRBV12-5 | . | many | TGTGCTAGGGTCCCTGAGCAGTTCTTC | CARVPEQFF
TRBJ2-3 | TRBV29-1 | . | few | TGCAGCTTCGGCACAGATACGCAGTATTTT | CSFGTDTQYF
TRBJ2-1 | TRBV6-1 | TRBD2 | many | TGTGCCAGCAGTGCGACTAGCGGGGGGGCCGTTCAGCAGTTCTTC | CASSATSGGAVQQFF
TRBJ2-1 | TRBV5-1 | . | many | TGCGCCAGCAGCTTGAACCTCAATGAGCAGTTCTTC | CASSLNLNEQFF
TRBJ2-4 | TRBV12-3/TRBV12-4 | . | few | TGTGCCAGCAGCACCTCGACTCCCAAGACGTACTTC | CASSTSTPKTYF
TRBJ1-1 | TRBV20-1 | TRBD1 | many | TGCAGTGCTAGAGATGACAGGGGATTCACTGAAGCTTTCTTT | CSARDDRGFTEAFF
TRBJ2-2 | TRBV2 | . | many | TGTGCCAGCAGTGGGGGGCAGCTCACCGGGGAGCTGTTTTTT | CASSGGQLTGELFF
TRBJ2-4 | TRBV28 | TRBD1 | many | TGTGCCAGCACCCCGAGGGGACAGGGGATAAACATTCAGTACTTC | CASTPRGQGINIQYF
TRBJ2-3 | TRBV28 | TRBD2 | medium-sized | TGTGCCAGCAGTCCAATAAGACTAGCGGGAAGTAGTACGCAGTATTTT | CASSPIRLAGSSTQYF
TRBJ2-3 | TRBV6-1 | . | few | TGTGCCAGCAGTGAACAACTACATACGCAGTATTTT | CASSEQLHTQYF
TRBJ1-4 | TRBV5-1 | . | many | TGCGCCAGCAGCTTGGCCGGGGGAGCCGAAAAACTGTTTTTT | CASSLAGGAEKLFF
TRBJ2-5 | TRBV12-3/TRBV12-4 | TRBD2 | . | TGTGCCAGCAGCCCGCATGGCGGGGGGCAGGAGACCCAGTACTTC | CASSPHGGGQETQYF